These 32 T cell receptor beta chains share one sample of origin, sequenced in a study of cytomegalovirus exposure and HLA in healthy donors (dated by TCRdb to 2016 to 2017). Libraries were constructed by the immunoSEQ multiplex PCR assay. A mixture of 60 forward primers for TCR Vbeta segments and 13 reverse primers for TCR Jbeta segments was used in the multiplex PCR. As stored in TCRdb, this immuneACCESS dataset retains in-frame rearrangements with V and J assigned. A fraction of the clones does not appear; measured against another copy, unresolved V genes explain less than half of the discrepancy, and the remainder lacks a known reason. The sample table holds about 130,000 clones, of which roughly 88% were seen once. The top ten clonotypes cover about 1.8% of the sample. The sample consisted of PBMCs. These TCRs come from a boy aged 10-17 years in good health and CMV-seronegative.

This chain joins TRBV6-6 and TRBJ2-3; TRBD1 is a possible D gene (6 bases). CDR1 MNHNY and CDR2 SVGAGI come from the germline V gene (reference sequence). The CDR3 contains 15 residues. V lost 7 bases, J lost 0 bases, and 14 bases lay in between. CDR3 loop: CASNVGQSSTDTQYF. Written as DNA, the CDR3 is TGTGCCAGCAACGTCGGACAGAGTAGCACAGATACGCAGTATTTT.

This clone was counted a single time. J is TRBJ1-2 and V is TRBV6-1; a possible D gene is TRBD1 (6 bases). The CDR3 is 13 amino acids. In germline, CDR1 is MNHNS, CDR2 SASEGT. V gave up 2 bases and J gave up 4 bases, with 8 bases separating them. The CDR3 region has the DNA TGTGCCAGCAGTGAAACAGGGTCCTATGGCTACACCTTC. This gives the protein CASSETGSYGYTF.

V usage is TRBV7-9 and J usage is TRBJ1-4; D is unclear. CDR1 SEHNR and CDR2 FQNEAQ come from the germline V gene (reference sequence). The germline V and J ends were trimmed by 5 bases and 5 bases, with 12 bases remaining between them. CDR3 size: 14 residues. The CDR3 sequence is CASSLAGSNEKLFF. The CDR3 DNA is TGTGCCAGCAGCCTGGCGGGTTCGAATGAAAAACTGTTTTTT.

The CDR3 coding sequence is TGCGCCAGCAGCTTGCCTATCGGACAGGGGCCCTACGAGCAGTACTTC. As protein: CASSLPIGQGPYEQYF. The V gene is TRBV5-1, the J gene TRBJ2-5; the match to TRBD1 covers 9 bases. The closer fit of TRBJ2-7 to the DNA end suggests the J call may be wrong. The CDR3 contains 16 residues. Germline V gene sequence: CDR1 SGHRS, CDR2 YFSETQ.

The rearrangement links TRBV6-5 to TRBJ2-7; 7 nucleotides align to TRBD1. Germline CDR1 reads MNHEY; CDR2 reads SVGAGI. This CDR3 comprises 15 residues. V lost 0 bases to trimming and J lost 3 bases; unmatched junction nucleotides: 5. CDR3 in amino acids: CASSYSIGTDYEQYF. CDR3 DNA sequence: TGTGCCAGCAGTTACTCGATAGGGACAGACTACGAGCAGTACTTC.

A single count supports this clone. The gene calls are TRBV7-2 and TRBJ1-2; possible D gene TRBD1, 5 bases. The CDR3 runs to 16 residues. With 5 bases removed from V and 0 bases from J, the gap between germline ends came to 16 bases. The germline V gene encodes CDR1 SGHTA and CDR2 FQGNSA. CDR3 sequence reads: CASSPSWTNANYGYTF. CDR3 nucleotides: TGTGCCAGCAGCCCTTCATGGACAAACGCTAACTATGGCTACACCTTC. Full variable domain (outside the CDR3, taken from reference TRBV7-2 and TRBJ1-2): GAGVSQSPSNKVTEKGKDVELRCDPISGHTALYWYRQSLGQGLEFLIYFQGNSAPDKSGLPSDRFSAERTGGSVSTLTIQRTQQEDSAVYLCASSPSWTNANYGYTFGSGTRLTVV.

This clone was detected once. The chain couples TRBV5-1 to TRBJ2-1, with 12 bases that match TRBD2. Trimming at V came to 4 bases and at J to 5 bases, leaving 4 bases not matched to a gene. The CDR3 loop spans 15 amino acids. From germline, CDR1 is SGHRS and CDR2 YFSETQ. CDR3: CASSVSSGRDNEQFF. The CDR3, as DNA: TGCGCCAGCAGCGTCTCTAGCGGGAGGGACAATGAGCAGTTCTTC.

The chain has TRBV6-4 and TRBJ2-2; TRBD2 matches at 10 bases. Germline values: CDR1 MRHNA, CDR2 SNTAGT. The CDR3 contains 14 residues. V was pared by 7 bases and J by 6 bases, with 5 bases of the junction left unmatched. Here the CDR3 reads CASKESGRAGELFF. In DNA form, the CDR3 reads TGTGCCAGCAAAGAAAGCGGGAGGGCCGGGGAGCTGTTTTTT.

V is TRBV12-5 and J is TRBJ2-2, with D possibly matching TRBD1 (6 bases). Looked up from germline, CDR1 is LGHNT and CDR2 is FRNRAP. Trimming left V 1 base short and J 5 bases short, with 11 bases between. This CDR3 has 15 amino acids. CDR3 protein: CASGLGGPRTGELFF. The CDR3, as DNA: TGTGCTAGTGGTTTGGGGGGGCCTCGGACCGGGGAGCTGTTTTTT.

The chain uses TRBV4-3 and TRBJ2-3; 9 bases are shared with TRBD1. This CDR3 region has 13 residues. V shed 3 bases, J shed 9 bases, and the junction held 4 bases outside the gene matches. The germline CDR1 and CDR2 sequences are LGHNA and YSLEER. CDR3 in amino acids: CASSHDRGDTQYF. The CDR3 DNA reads TGCGCCAGCAGCCATGACAGGGGGGACACGCAGTATTTT.

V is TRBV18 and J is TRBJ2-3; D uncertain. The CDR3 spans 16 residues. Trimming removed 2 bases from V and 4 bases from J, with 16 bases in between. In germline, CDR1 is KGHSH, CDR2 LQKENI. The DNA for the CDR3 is TGTGCCAGCTCACCAGATACTTCTGTGTTCGCAGATACGCAGTATTTT. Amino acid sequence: CASSPDTSVFADTQYF. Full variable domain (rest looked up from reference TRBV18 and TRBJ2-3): NAGVMQNPRHLVRRRGQEARLRCSPMKGHSHVYWYRQLPEEGLKFMVYLQKENIIDESGMPKERFSAEFPKEGPSILRIQQVVRGDSAAYFCASSPDTSVFADTQYFGPGTRLTVL.

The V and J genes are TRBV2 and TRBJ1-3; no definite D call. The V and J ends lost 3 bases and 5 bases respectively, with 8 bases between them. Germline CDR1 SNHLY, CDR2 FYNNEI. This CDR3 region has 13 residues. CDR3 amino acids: CASSEFIRNTIYF. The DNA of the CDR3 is TGTGCCAGCAGTGAGTTCATCCGAAACACCATATATTTT.

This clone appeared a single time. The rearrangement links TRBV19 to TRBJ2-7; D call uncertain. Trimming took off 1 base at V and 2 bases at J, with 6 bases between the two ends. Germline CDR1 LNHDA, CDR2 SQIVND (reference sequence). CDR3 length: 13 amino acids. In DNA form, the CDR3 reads TGTGCCAGTAGTATAGGGGCCACCTACGAGCAGTACTTC. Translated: CASSIGATYEQYF.

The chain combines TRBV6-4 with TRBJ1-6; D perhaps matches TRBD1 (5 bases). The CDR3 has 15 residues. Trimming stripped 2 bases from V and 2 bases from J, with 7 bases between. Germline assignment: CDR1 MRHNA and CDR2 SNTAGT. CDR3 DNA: TGTGCCAGCAGTGACAGGGGTGCCTATAATTCACCCCTCCACTTT. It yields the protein CASSDRGAYNSPLHF.

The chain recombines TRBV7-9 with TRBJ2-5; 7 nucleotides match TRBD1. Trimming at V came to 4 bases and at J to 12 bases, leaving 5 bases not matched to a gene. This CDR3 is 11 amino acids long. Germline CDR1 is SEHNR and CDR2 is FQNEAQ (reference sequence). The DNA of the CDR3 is TGTGCCAGCAGCTACAGGGGTATGAAGTACTTC. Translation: CASSYRGMKYF.

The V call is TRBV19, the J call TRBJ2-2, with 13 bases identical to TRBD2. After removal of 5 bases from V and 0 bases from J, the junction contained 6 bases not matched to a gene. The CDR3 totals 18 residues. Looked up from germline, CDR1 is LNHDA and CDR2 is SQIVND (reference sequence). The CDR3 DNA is TGTGCCAGTAGTTCAGGACTAGCGGGAGCCCCGAACACCGGGGAGCTGTTTTTT. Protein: CASSSGLAGAPNTGELFF.

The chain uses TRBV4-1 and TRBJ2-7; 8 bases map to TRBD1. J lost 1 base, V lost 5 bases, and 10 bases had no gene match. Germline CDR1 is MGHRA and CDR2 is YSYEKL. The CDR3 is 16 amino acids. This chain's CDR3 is CASSSDRGRNSYEQYF. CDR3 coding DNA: TGCGCCAGCAGCAGCGACAGGGGTCGGAATTCCTACGAGCAGTACTTC.

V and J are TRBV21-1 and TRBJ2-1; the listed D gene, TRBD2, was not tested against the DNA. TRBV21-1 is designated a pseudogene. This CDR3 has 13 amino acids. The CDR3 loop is CASSRGGGCEQFF. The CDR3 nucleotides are TGTGCCAGCAGCCGGGGGGGAGGATGTGAGCAGTTCTTC.

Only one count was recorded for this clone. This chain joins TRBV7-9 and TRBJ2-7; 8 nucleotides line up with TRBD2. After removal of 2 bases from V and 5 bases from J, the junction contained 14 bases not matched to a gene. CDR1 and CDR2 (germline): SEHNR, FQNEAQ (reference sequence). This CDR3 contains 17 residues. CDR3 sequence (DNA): TGTGCCAGCAGCTTATCCAGTACGGGGGGGAGACAGGACGAGCAGTACTTC. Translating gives CASSLSSTGGRQDEQYF.

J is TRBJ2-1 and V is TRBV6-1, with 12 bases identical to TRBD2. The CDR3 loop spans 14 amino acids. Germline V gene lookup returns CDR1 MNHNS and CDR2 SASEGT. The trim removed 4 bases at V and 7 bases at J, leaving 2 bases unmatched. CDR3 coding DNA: TGTGCCAGCAGTGCTCTAGCGGGGGGGAATGAGCAGTTCTTC. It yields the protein CASSALAGGNEQFF.

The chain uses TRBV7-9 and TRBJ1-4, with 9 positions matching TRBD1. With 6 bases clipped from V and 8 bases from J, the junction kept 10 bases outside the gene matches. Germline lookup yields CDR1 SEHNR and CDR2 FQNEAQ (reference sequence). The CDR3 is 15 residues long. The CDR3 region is CASREDTGGYEKLFF. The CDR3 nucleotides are TGTGCCAGCAGGGAAGACACAGGGGGCTACGAAAAACTGTTTTTT.

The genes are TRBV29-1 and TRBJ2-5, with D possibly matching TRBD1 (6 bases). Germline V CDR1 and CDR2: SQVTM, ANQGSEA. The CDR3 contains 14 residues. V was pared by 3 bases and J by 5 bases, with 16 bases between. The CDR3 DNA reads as TGCAGCGTTGACCGCCCTCCTAGGGGGGAGACCCAGTACTTC. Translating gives CSVDRPPRGETQYF. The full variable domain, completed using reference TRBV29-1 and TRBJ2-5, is SAVISQKPSRDICQRGTSLTIQCQVDSQVTMMFWYRQQPGQSLTLIATANQGSEATYESGFVIDKFPISRPNLTFSTLTVSNMSPEDSSIYLCSVDRPPRGETQYFGPGTRLLVL.

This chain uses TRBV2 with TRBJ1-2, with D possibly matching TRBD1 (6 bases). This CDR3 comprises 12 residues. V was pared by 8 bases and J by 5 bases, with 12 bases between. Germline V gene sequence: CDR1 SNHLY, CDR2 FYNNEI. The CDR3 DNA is TGTGCCAGCGTGGGGGCAACGTATGGCTACACCTTC. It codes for CASVGATYGYTF.

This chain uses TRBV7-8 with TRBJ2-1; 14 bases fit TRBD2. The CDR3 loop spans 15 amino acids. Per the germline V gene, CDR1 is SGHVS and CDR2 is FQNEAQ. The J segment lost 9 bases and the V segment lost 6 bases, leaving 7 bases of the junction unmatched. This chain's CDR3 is CASSRLAGGVGEQFF. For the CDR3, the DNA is TGTGCCAGCAGTAGACTAGCGGGAGGGGTCGGTGAGCAGTTCTTC.

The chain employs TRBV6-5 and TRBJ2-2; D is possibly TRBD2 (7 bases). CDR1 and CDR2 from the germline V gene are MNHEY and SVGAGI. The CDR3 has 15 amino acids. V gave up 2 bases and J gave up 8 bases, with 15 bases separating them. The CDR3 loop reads CASSYRGGLEGELFF. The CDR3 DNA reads TGTGCCAGCAGTTACAGGGGGGGGTTAGAGGGGGAGCTGTTTTTT.

DNA for the CDR3: TGTGCCAGCAGCCAAGAAGGGGAGGGGCATCAGCCCCAGCATTTT. This sequence encodes CASSQEGEGHQPQHF. This chain links TRBV4-2 with TRBJ1-5; D possibly corresponds to TRBD1 (5 bases). Trimming stripped 0 bases from V and 5 bases from J, with 11 bases between. CDR1 is LGHNA, CDR2 YNFKEQ, per germline. There are 15 residues in the CDR3.

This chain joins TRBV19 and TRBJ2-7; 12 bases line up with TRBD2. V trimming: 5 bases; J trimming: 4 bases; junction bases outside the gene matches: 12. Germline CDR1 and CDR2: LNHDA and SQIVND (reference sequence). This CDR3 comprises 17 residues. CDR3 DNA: TGTGCCAGTAGTGCCGGACTAGCGGGAATCGTCGGGTACGAGCAGTACTTC. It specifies CASSAGLAGIVGYEQYF.

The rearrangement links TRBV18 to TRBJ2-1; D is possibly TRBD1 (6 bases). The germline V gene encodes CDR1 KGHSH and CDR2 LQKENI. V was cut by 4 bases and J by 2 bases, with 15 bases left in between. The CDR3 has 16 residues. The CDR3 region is CASSRYEGTTYNEQFF. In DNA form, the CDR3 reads TGTGCCAGCTCACGTTATGAGGGGACAACCTACAATGAGCAGTTCTTC.

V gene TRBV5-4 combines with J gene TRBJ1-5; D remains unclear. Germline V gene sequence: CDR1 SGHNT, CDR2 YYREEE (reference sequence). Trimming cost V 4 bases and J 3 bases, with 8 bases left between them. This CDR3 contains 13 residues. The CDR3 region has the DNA TGTGCCAGCAGCCAGGACTACAATCAGCCCCAGCATTTT. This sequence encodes CASSQDYNQPQHF.

The CDR3 is CASSPLGPQYF. In DNA form, the CDR3 reads TGTGCCAGCAGCCCCCTAGGTCCCCAGTACTTC. This chain links TRBV7-8 with TRBJ2-5; the D is unclear. V lost 5 bases and J 9 bases, leaving 10 bases between the germline ends. This CDR3 has 11 residues. Germline CDR1 reads SGHVS; CDR2 reads FQNEAQ.

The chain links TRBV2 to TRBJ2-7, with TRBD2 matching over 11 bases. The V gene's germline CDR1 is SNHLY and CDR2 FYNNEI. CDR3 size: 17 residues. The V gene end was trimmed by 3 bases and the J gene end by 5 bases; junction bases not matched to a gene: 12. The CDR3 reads CASSDAPTSGSIDEQYF. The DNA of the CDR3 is TGTGCCAGCAGTGATGCCCCAACTAGCGGGAGCATAGACGAGCAGTACTTC.

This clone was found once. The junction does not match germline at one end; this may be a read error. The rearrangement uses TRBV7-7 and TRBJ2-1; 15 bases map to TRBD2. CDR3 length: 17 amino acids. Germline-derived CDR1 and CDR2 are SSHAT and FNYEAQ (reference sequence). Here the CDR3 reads CASSLGTSGRPGDEQFF. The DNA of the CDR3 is TGTGCTAGCAGCCTCGGGACTAGCGGGAGGCCGGGAGATGAGCAGTTCTTC.